This T cell receptor (beta chain) comes out of a study of blood T cells in healthy people across ages. Whole-study context: Researchers report that template switching captured about one barcoded beta molecule per two T cells. Study observations and caveats: Donors of long life had a larger count of naive CD4+ cells and greater diversity than aged donors. Measured against age, TCR beta diversity per million T cells decreased in a roughly linear manner.

Primers used in a second PCR of roughly 6 to 11 cycles were a sample-barcoded 5' primer and a J-beta primer mix. Template switching added a 12-random-nucleotide identifier to every cDNA molecule. TCRdb called the 5' RACE reads again in MiXCR, with one record for every CDR3 protein. The table lists about 680,000 distinct CDR3 sequences, roughly 49% of them singletons. Note on this clonotype: The antigen is unknown. This sequence may be a read error, since a much larger clone differs from it by one base.

The ends were cut back, 6 bases at V and 3 bases at J, with 18 bases in the middle. Germline CDR1 reads ENHRY; CDR2 reads SYGVKD. The CDR3 loop spans 16 amino acids. This clonotype was obtained from a woman aged 60-70 years in good health. The chain is built from TRBV10-3 and TRBJ2-1; possible D gene TRBD1, 6 bases. The sequenced sample consisted of blood. The CDR3, as DNA: TGTGCCATCAGAAATCCGAGACAGGATATCTACAATGAGCAGTTCTTC. Its translation: CAIRNPRQDIYNEQFF.